These T cell receptor beta chains were read from a single sample in a study of blood T cell repertoires in COVID-19. Generated by immunoSEQ multiplex PCR, the TCRdb table keeps only in-frame clones and is missing some. The data hold fewer than 400,000 clones, with 90% observed a single time. Sequenced input: PBMCs or T cells enriched from blood (not recorded which). The receptors were sampled from a woman in her thirties who had been exposed to COVID-19. Each CDR3 is given with its conserved first and last residue. D genes are given only for firm matches. Clone size appears in some rows only: once, few, many, or a class for an expanded clone.

TRBD1	-	TRBV28	TRBJ1-5	TGTGCCAGCAGACACGACAGGGGCAATCAGCCCCAGCATTTT	CASRHDRGNQPQHF
-	-	TRBV12-3/TRBV12-4	TRBJ1-2	TGTGCCAGCACTTTGACAGGCGGCTACACCTTC	CASTLTGGYTF
-	few	TRBV10-3	TRBJ1-1	TGTGCCATCAGCGACAAGACTGAAGCTTTCTTT	CAISDKTEAFF
TRBD2	once	TRBV6-5	TRBJ2-7	TGTGCCAGTTTACTAGCGGGGGGCCACGAGCAGTACTTC	CASLLAGGHEQYF
-	few	TRBV6-6	TRBJ2-2	TGTGCCAGCGCAGGGATAAACACCGGGGAGCTGTTTTTT	CASAGINTGELFF
TRBD1	-	TRBV7-3	TRBJ2-7	TGTGCCAGCAGCTTAACGTCGGTCTACGGGACAGGGGGCGGCGAGCAGTACTTC	CASSLTSVYGTGGGEQYF
TRBD2	-	TRBV6-5	TRBJ2-1	TGTGCCAGCAGCCTCGGACTAGCAGGGAATGAGCAGTTCTTC	CASSLGLAGNEQFF
-	-	TRBV7-9	TRBJ1-4	TGTGCCAGCAGCCTAGACAGGCTGAACGAAGCTAATGAAAAACTGTTTTTT	CASSLDRLNEANEKLFF
-	-	TRBV10-3	TRBJ2-3	TGTGCCATCAGTTTGGGGGCTAGCACAGATACGCAGTATTTT	CAISLGASTDTQYF
-	-	TRBV7-2	TRBJ1-2	TGTGCCAGCACCTCCCTTCGGGGAAAGCCTAACTATGGCTACACCTTC	CASTSLRGKPNYGYTF
TRBD2	-	TRBV4-1	TRBJ2-1	TGCGCCAGCAGCCAAAATCTAGCGGGGGGTTATGATGAGCAGTTCTTC	CASSQNLAGGYDEQFF
-	-	TRBV19	TRBJ2-1	TGTGCCAGTAGTACCCGCATACTAGCCACTGAGCAGTTCTTC	CASSTRILATEQFF
TRBD1	-	TRBV5-4	TRBJ1-2	TGTGCCAGCAGCTCCGGACAGGGGCCGTACTATGGCTACACCTTC	CASSSGQGPYYGYTF
-	few	TRBV7-3	TRBJ2-7	TGTGCCAGCAGCTTAGTACAGGGTCACGAGCAGTACTTC	CASSLVQGHEQYF
TRBD1	once	TRBV24-1	TRBJ2-1	TGTGCCACCAGTGATCCCGGACAGGGTGGGGGCAATGAGCAGTTCTTC	CATSDPGQGGGNEQFF
-	-	TRBV7-2	TRBJ1-1	TGTGCCAGCAGCTTTACGGGGGGCACTGAAGCTTTCTTT	CASSFTGGTEAFF
TRBD2	-	TRBV6-2/TRBV6-3	TRBJ2-3	TGTGCCAGCAGTTACTCCCCCGCTAGCGGGGTACTCACAGATACGCAGTATTTT	CASSYSPASGVLTDTQYF
-	-	TRBV4-1	TRBJ2-7	TGCGCCAGCAGCCTTACCCGGTCTTACGCTACCTACGAGCAGTACTTC	CASSLTRSYATYEQYF
TRBD2	-	TRBV9	TRBJ2-1	TGTGCCAGCAGCTCCCGACTAGCGGGGGGGGATGAGCAGTTCTTC	CASSSRLAGGDEQFF
-	-	TRBV18	TRBJ2-1	TGTGCCAGCTCAACGCCCCTTGGAGGGGGGGTATACAATGAGCAGTTCTTC	CASSTPLGGGVYNEQFF
-	once	TRBV10-3	TRBJ1-1	TGTGCCATCAGTGACCCGGTTGACAGGAACACTGAAGCTTTCTTT	CAISDPVDRNTEAFF
TRBD1	-	TRBV5-1	TRBJ2-1	TGCGCCAGCAGCCGAGGACAGGCCCAAGGCAATGAGCAGTTCTTC	CASSRGQAQGNEQFF
TRBD1	-	TRBV30	TRBJ1-5	TGTGCCTGGAGTGTACAAGGGACAGGGGGCAACCAGCCCCAGCATTTT	CAWSVQGTGGNQPQHF
-	-	TRBV20-1	TRBJ2-7	TGCAGTGCTAGTGGCAGGGGAGAGCTCGAGCAGTACTTC	CSASGRGELEQYF
-	-	TRBV23-1	TRBJ2-5	TGCGCCAGCAGTCAACCGGGGGGCGCGGAGACCCAGTACTTC	CASSQPGGAETQYF
TRBD1	-	TRBV7-9	TRBJ1-1	TGTGCCAGCAGGACTAGGGACAGGGGGAACACTGAAGCTTTCTTT	CASRTRDRGNTEAFF
-	-	TRBV9	TRBJ2-7	TGTGCCAGCAGCCCAATGGACATGGGGTTTCTCTACGAGCAGTACTTC	CASSPMDMGFLYEQYF
-	-	TRBV10-2	TRBJ1-5	TGCGCCAGCAGTGAAGGGGTGCATCAGCCCCAGCATTTT	CASSEGVHQPQHF
-	-	TRBV9	TRBJ1-2	TGTGCCAGCAGCGTAAGCGGAGAAGTTAACTATGGCTACACCTTC	CASSVSGEVNYGYTF
TRBD1	-	TRBV18	TRBJ2-3	TGTGCCAGCTCAGCTCACAGGGGGCAGCCAGATACGCAGTATTTT	CASSAHRGQPDTQYF
-	-	TRBV19	TRBJ1-4	TGTGCCAGTAGGAACAGGGATATATATGAAAAACTGTTTTTT	CASRNRDIYEKLFF
TRBD1	-	TRBV6-2/TRBV6-3	TRBJ2-7	TGTGCCAGCAGCCGGGACAGGGTCTCCTACGAGCAGTACTTC	CASSRDRVSYEQYF
TRBD1	once	TRBV6-5	TRBJ1-1	TGTGCCAGCAGGACGGGACAGGGGAACACTGAAGCTTTCTTT	CASRTGQGNTEAFF
-	-	TRBV30	TRBJ1-1	TGTGCCTGGAGTGTATGGGGGCGGAACACTGAAGCTTTCTTT	CAWSVWGRNTEAFF
-	-	TRBV5-1	TRBJ2-7	TGCGCCAGCAGCTTGGAAGGAGGCAGCTCCTACGAGCAGTACTTC	CASSLEGGSSYEQYF
-	-	TRBV7-9	TRBJ1-5	TGTGCCAGCAGCCAACAGGGCAATCAGCCCCAGCATTTT	CASSQQGNQPQHF
-	-	TRBV7-9	TRBJ1-4	TGTGCCAGCAGCTTGTCGGAAAAACTGTTTTTT	CASSLSEKLFF
-	-	TRBV5-1	TRBJ2-5	TGCGCCAGCAGGGACGACCGGGGAGGCTTGGAGACCCAGTACTTC	CASRDDRGGLETQYF
-	-	TRBV14	TRBJ2-5	TGTGCCAGCAGCCGGTTCCGGGACACTCAAGAGACCCAGTACTTC	CASSRFRDTQETQYF
TRBD1	-	TRBV7-9	TRBJ1-3	TGTGCCAGCAGCCCCATCGACAGGGCTGGAAACACCATATATTTT	CASSPIDRAGNTIYF
TRBD2	once	TRBV4-3	TRBJ2-7	TGCGCCAGCAGCTGGACTAGCGGGGGGACCGGTGAGCAGTACTTC	CASSWTSGGTGEQYF
-	once	TRBV4-2	TRBJ2-1	TGTGCCAGCAGCCAAGAGCGAAGGAGCTCCTACAATGAGCAGTTCTTC	CASSQERRSSYNEQFF
TRBD1	few	TRBV6-5	TRBJ1-2	TGTGCCAGCCGACGTGCCCCCGACAGGGATTATGGCTACACCTTC	CASRRAPDRDYGYTF
-	-	TRBV5-6	TRBJ1-2	TGTGCCAGCAGCCCCCTCGGAGGGTACTATGGCTACACCTTC	CASSPLGGYYGYTF
-	-	TRBV19	TRBJ1-2	TGTGCCAGTATCCAAAAAGGGGGTAGAAACTATGGCTACACCTTC	CASIQKGGRNYGYTF
TRBD1	-	TRBV29-1	TRBJ2-3	TGCAGCGTTGAATCAAGGACAGGGCGCGCCACAGATACGCAGTATTTT	CSVESRTGRATDTQYF
TRBD1	once	TRBV18	TRBJ1-1	TGTGCCAGCTCACCGGACAGGCCAATTAGGGCGGCTGAAGCTTTCTTT	CASSPDRPIRAAEAFF
TRBD2	-	TRBV9	TRBJ2-3	TGTGCCAGCAGCGTAGTCCAGAGCGGGGCTTCAGATACGCAGTATTTT	CASSVVQSGASDTQYF
-	-	TRBV7-2	TRBJ1-2	TGTGCCAGCAGCTTCCCTCTGGGCAGTTTAAACTATGGCTACACCTTC	CASSFPLGSLNYGYTF
-	-	TRBV7-4	TRBJ2-6	TGTGCCAGCAGCTTAGACAGGCTCTCTGGGGCCAACGTCCTGACTTTC	CASSLDRLSGANVLTF
-	-	TRBV5-8	TRBJ2-7	TGTGCCAGCAGCCCCAGCTCCTACGAGCAGTACTTC	CASSPSSYEQYF
TRBD1	-	TRBV20-1	TRBJ2-5	TGCAGTGCTAGTCCCCGACAGGGGGCCAGAGAGACCCAGTACTTC	CSASPRQGARETQYF
-	once	TRBV6-5	TRBJ2-1	TGTGCCAGCCGGGCCTACAATGAGCAGTTCTTC	CASRAYNEQFF
-	-	TRBV10-3	TRBJ1-4	TGTGCCTCCCGGGACCCCCCCGGGGGTGAAAAACTGTTTTTT	CASRDPPGGEKLFF